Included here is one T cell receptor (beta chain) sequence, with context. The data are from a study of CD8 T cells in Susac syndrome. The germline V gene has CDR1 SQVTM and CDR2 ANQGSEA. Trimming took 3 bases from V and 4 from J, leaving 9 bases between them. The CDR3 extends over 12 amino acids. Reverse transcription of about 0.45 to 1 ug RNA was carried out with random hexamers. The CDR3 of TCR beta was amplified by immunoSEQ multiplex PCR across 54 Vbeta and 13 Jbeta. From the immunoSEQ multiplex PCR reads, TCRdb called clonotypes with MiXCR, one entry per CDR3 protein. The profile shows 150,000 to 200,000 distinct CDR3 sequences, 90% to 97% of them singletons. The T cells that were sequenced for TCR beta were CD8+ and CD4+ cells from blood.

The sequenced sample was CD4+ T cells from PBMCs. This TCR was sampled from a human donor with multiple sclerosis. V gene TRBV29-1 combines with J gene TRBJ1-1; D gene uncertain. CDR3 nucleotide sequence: TGCAGCGTTGAGGGCCCCACCACTGAAGCTTTCTTT. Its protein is CSVEGPTTEAFF.